The 27 T cell receptor beta chains presented below share a single source sample, sequenced in a study of control samples from healthy donors and cancer patients. The protocol was immunoSEQ multiplex PCR, while the TCRdb copy is restricted to in-frame clones and leaves out a portion. The sample includes 150,000 to 200,000 clones, roughly nine tenths of them seen just once. The sample consisted of blood. The receptors stem from a man aged 25 to 40 in good health.

This clone has just a few counts. This rearrangement joins TRBV6-2 or TRBV6-3 to TRBJ2-1; D remains ambiguous. V lost 3 bases and J lost 1, with 10 bases in between. The CDR3 has 15 amino acids. Germline assignment: CDR1 MNHEY and CDR2 SVGEGT. The CDR3 loop is CASSYEEISYNEQFF. CDR3 coding DNA: TGTGCCAGCAGTTATGAGGAGATTTCCTACAATGAGCAGTTCTTC.

In this sample, this clone turned up once. The chain couples TRBV5-1 to TRBJ2-1; perhaps TRBD2 as D (6 bases). The CDR3 covers 13 residues. Looked up from germline, CDR1 is SGHRS and CDR2 is YFSETQ. Trimming shortened V by 2 bases and J by 8 bases, and 11 bases separated the two germline ends. The CDR3 protein is CASSFGGSDEQFF. DNA of the CDR3: TGCGCCAGCAGCTTTGGAGGGAGTGATGAGCAGTTCTTC.

This chain uses TRBV7-9 with TRBJ2-5, with 8 bases identical to TRBD1. Per the germline V gene, CDR1 is SEHNR and CDR2 is FQNEAQ (reference sequence). Losses at the gene ends were 5 bases for V and 5 bases for J; bases not matched to a gene: 7. This CDR3 is built from 14 residues. CDR3 amino acids: CASSLGQGWETQYF. As DNA, the CDR3 is TGTGCCAGCAGCCTCGGACAGGGCTGGGAGACCCAGTACTTC.

V is TRBV7-9 and J is TRBJ1-5; D perhaps matches TRBD1 (5 bases). CDR3 length: 15 amino acids. The ends were cut back, 1 base at V and 5 bases at J, with 12 bases in the middle. CDR1 is SEHNR, CDR2 FQNEAQ, per germline (reference sequence). The CDR3 coding sequence is TGTGCCAGCAGCTTAGAGGGACCTTTCTATCAGCCCCAGCATTTT. Its protein is CASSLEGPFYQPQHF.

The chain combines TRBV6-2 or TRBV6-3 with TRBJ2-7, with D hard to call. The CDR3 runs 13 residues. V lost 2 bases to trimming and J lost 3 bases, with 8 bases between them. Germline-derived CDR1 and CDR2 are MNHEY and SVGEGT. The CDR3 DNA sequence: TGTGCCAGCAGTTACCTTGACTTCTACGAGCAGTACTTC. Amino acid sequence: CASSYLDFYEQYF.

This chain links TRBV10-1 with TRBJ2-2, with D unclear. Looked up from germline, CDR1 is WNHNN and CDR2 is SYGVQD (reference sequence). CDR3 length equals 14 residues. The V gene lost 5 bases and the J gene lost 0 bases, with 7 bases spanning the gap. The CDR3 spells CASSIAANTGELFF. In nucleotides, the CDR3 is TGCGCCAGCAGTATAGCCGCGAACACCGGGGAGCTGTTTTTT.

The J gene is TRBJ1-1, the V gene TRBV19; D gene uncertain. Germline V gene data show CDR1 as LNHDA and CDR2 as SQIVND (reference sequence). Deletions cut 10 bases from V and 4 bases from J, with 10 bases between. The CDR3 runs 11 residues. DNA for the CDR3: TGTGCCACCGTCTTTGTCACTGAAGCTTTCTTT. This encodes CATVFVTEAFF.

The gene calls are TRBV5-1 and TRBJ1-5, with 7 bases that match TRBD1. The junction had 4 bases not matched to a gene; V was cut back by 0 bases and J by 4 bases. Germline values: CDR1 SGHRS, CDR2 YFSETQ. This CDR3 comprises 15 residues. The CDR3 DNA reads TGCGCCAGCAGCTTGGCCCCGACAGGGAATCAGCCCCAGCATTTT. The encoded protein is CASSLAPTGNQPQHF.

The chain couples TRBV7-6 to TRBJ2-1, with 12 bases lining up with TRBD2. This CDR3 contains 15 residues. Germline loops: CDR1 SGHVS, CDR2 FNYEAQ. V shed 1 base, J shed 6 bases, and the junction held 1 base outside the gene matches. The CDR3 region has the DNA TGTGCCAGCAGCTTAGGACTAGCGGGGGTCAATGAGCAGTTCTTC. Its protein product is CASSLGLAGVNEQFF.

J is TRBJ2-7 and V is TRBV10-3; possibly TRBD1 for D (6 bases). Germline CDR1 ENHRY, CDR2 SYGVKD. V was clipped by 4 bases and J by 6 bases, with 22 bases between them. The CDR3 is 16 residues long. The CDR3 here is CAISAYSGASFAEQYF. The CDR3 DNA follows: TGTGCCATCAGTGCATACTCAGGGGCGTCCTTTGCCGAGCAGTACTTC.

The V gene is TRBV7-8, the J gene TRBJ1-6; D is undetermined. Germline V gives CDR1 SGHVS, CDR2 FQNEAQ. The CDR3 length is 15 residues. Trimming removed 1 base from V and 10 bases from J, with 14 bases in between. For the CDR3, the DNA is TGTGCCAGCAGCTTAGGGTCGCGGGTCGAGTCACCCCTCCACTTT. Translated: CASSLGSRVESPLHF.

A note on this clone: The junction does not match germline at one end; this may be a read error. The rearrangement uses TRBV7-9 and TRBJ2-1; 9 bases are shared with TRBD2. The CDR3 spans 13 residues. Germline values: CDR1 SEHNR, CDR2 FQNEAQ (reference sequence). The CDR3: CASSYSLSGSGIF. CDR3 coding DNA: TGTGCCAGCAGCTATAGTCTTAGCGGGAGTGGTATCTTC.

This chain links TRBV21-1 with TRBJ1-2. TRBV21-1 is an annotated pseudogene. The CDR3 is 16 amino acids. The CDR3 here is CASSPRAQGTLIGYTF. Here the CDR3 DNA reads TGTGCCAGCAGCCCCCGGGCCCAAGGAACCCTTATCGGCTACACCTTC.

The CDR3 is CASRPGQGINEQFF. Here the CDR3 DNA reads TGTGCCAGCAGGCCGGGACAGGGCATCAATGAGCAGTTCTTC. The J gene is TRBJ2-1, the V gene TRBV2; TRBD1 aligns across 9 bases. The junction had 6 bases not matched to a gene; V was cut back by 6 bases and J by 6 bases. The germline V gene has CDR1 SNHLY and CDR2 FYNNEI. This CDR3 contains 14 residues.

This clone was observed once. The J gene is TRBJ1-5, the V gene TRBV27; D perhaps matches TRBD1 (6 bases). V was clipped by 4 bases and J by 3 bases, with 10 bases between them. The CDR3 contains 14 residues. Looked up from germline, CDR1 is MNHEY and CDR2 is SMNVEV (reference sequence). CDR3 bases: TGTGCCAGCAGTTGGGGGGCTTCCAATCAGCCCCAGCATTTT. It translates to CASSWGASNQPQHF.

The chain joins TRBV6-5 to TRBJ1-2; D remains unclear. Trimming pared 6 bases from V and 7 bases from J, leaving 15 bases between. CDR1 is MNHEY, CDR2 SVGAGI, per germline. The CDR3 is 13 residues long. This CDR3 reads CASSDHKRAGYTF. In DNA form, the CDR3 reads TGTGCCAGCAGCGATCACAAAAGGGCTGGCTACACCTTC.

The chain employs TRBV3-1 (or the pseudogene TRBV3-2) and TRBJ2-4; 16 nucleotides match TRBD2. Germline V gene sequence: CDR1 LGHDT, CDR2 YNNKEL (reference sequence). Germline trimming cut 4 bases from V and 8 bases from J; bases unmatched to any gene: 8. The length of the CDR3 is 17 residues. CDR3 sequence (DNA): TGTGCCAGCAGCCGGTATGGGACTAGCGGGAGGGTTGACATTCAGTACTTC. As protein: CASSRYGTSGRVDIQYF.

This sequence joins TRBV18 and TRBJ1-1; D remains unclear. V gave up 2 bases and J gave up 2 bases, with 6 bases separating them. Germline CDR1 and CDR2: KGHSH and LQKENI. The CDR3 loop spans 13 amino acids. The CDR3, as DNA: TGTGCCAGCTCACCAAAGGCCAACACTGAAGCTTTCTTT. It codes for CASSPKANTEAFF.

V is TRBV6-5 and J is TRBJ1-1; D is possibly TRBD1 (5 bases). This CDR3 has 14 amino acids. V was clipped by 11 bases and J by 2 bases, with 18 bases between them. Germline V gene data show CDR1 as MNHEY and CDR2 as SVGAGI. The CDR3 bases are TGTGCCTCAACCACAGGTCAATACAACACTGAAGCTTTCTTT. Translated, it gives CASTTGQYNTEAFF.

The chain links TRBV3-1 (or the pseudogene TRBV3-2) to TRBJ1-1, with 7 bases lining up with TRBD1. Per germline, CDR1 LGHDT and CDR2 YNNKEL (reference sequence). V lost 6 bases and J lost 2; bases outside the gene matches: 3. The CDR3 runs to 13 residues. In nucleotides, the CDR3 is TGTGCCAGCAGAAACAGGGGAAACACTGAAGCTTTCTTT. Translation: CASRNRGNTEAFF.

V and J are TRBV5-1 and TRBJ2-5, with 10 bases lining up with TRBD1. The germline CDR1 and CDR2 sequences are SGHRS and YFSETQ. Germline trimming cut 4 bases from V and 5 bases from J; bases unmatched to any gene: 5. The CDR3 is 14 residues long. The CDR3 reads CASSGGQGGETQYF. The CDR3 nucleotides are TGCGCCAGCAGCGGAGGACAGGGGGGGGAGACCCAGTACTTC. The complete variable domain, with remaining parts taken from reference TRBV5-1 and TRBJ2-5, reads KAGVTQTPRYLIKTRGQQVTLSCSPISGHRSVSWYQQTPGQGLQFLFEYFSETQRNKGNFPGRFSGRQFSNSRSEMNVSTLELGDSALYLCASSGGQGGETQYFGPGTRLLVL.

V gene TRBV19 combines with J gene TRBJ2-2, with TRBD2 identical over 13 bases. With V trimmed by 1 base and J by 5 bases, 4 bases remained unmatched. This CDR3 is built from 17 residues. Germline V gives CDR1 LNHDA, CDR2 SQIVND (reference sequence). The CDR3 loop reads CASSIGLAGGRTGELFF. The CDR3, as DNA: TGTGCCAGTAGTATAGGACTAGCGGGAGGACGGACCGGGGAGCTGTTTTTT.

The J gene is TRBJ1-2, the V gene TRBV6-4; D uncertain. The germline V and J ends were trimmed by 4 bases and 8 bases, with 11 bases remaining between them. There are 12 residues in the CDR3. Germline V gene lookup returns CDR1 MRHNA and CDR2 SNTAGT. CDR3 in DNA: TGTGCCAGCAGTGGGAACAGAGGGGGCTACACCTTC. Protein sequence: CASSGNRGGYTF.

The V call is TRBV9, the J call TRBJ1-1; 11 bases agree with TRBD1. The V segment lost 6 bases and the J segment 3 bases; nucleotides outside the gene matches: 7. There are 15 residues in the CDR3. The germline V gene has CDR1 SGDLS and CDR2 YYNGEE. The CDR3: CASTTAGQGDTEAFF. The CDR3 DNA reads TGTGCCAGCACCACCGCGGGACAGGGGGACACTGAAGCTTTCTTT.

The chain couples TRBV12-3 or TRBV12-4 to TRBJ1-5; TRBD1 matches 7 bases. This CDR3 is 13 amino acids long. V gave up 7 bases and J gave up 4 bases; unmatched junction bases: 4. The DNA for the CDR3 is TGTGCCAGCAACCCAGGGGGGAATCAGCCCCAGCATTTT. It is translated as CASNPGGNQPQHF.

The genes are TRBV14 and TRBJ1-5; D not certain. CDR3 length: 12 residues. Trimming shortened V by 11 bases and J by 5 bases, and 13 bases separated the two germline ends. Germline loops: CDR1 SGHDN, CDR2 FVKESK. CDR3 sequence reads: CAAMDFDQPQHF. CDR3 DNA sequence: TGTGCCGCCATGGATTTCGATCAGCCCCAGCATTTT.

The chain recombines TRBV3-1 (or the pseudogene TRBV3-2) with TRBJ2-7, with 9 bases fitting TRBD2. The CDR3 consists of 16 residues. Germline CDR1 is LGHDT and CDR2 is YNNKEL (reference sequence). Trimming cost V 2 bases and J 0 bases; bases outside gene matches: 5. CDR3 sequence reads: CASSQFTAGGSYEQYF. CDR3 DNA: TGTGCCAGCAGCCAATTTACAGCGGGAGGCTCCTACGAGCAGTACTTC.